The T cell receptor (beta chain) described here comes from a study of blood T cell repertoires in COVID-19. Overall study context: COVID-19 samples collected from the United States, Italy and Spain covered acute and convalescent phases.

The table came from immunoSEQ multiplex PCR; TCRdb's copy has only in-frame clones and leaves some out. The data show 150,000 to 200,000 clones, with about four fifths seen just once and approximately 3% held by the top ten. Recruits, aged roughly 18 to 90 years, lived in 24 US areas. Participant reports of clinical history set cohort assignment. In Cohort 3, a recovered donor had either two negative PCRs, clearance, or symptom resolution. The receptor was derived from a woman aged 55 to 70 who had recovered from COVID-19. The sample comprised PBMCs or T cells enriched from blood (not recorded which).

Here the CDR3 DNA reads TGTGCCAGCAGCCTTAGGACTAGCGGGGGCCAAGAGACCCAGTACTTC. Translating it yields CASSLRTSGGQETQYF. The chain joins TRBV3-1 (or the pseudogene TRBV3-2) to TRBJ2-5; 13 bases are shared with TRBD2. Germline loops: CDR1 LGHDT, CDR2 YNNKEL (reference sequence). The V and J ends lost 4 bases and 1 base, in that order; junction bases with no gene match: 3. The CDR3 is made up of 16 amino acids.